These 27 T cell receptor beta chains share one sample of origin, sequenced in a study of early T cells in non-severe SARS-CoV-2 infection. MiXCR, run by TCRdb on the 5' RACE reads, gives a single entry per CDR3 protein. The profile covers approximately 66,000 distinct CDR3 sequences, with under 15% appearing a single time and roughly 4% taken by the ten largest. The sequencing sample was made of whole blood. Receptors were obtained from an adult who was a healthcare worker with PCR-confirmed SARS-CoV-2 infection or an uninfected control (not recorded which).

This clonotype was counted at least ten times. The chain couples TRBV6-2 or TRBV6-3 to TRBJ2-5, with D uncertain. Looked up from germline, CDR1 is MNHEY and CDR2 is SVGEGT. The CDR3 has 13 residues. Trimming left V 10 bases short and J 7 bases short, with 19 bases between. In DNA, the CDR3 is TGTGCCACCTCGATGCCGGCGCCCGGGACCCAGTACTTC. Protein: CATSMPAPGTQYF.

The CDR3 DNA sequence: TGCAGTGCTAGAGATGTAGGGAGCACTGAAGCTTTCTTT. This encodes CSARDVGSTEAFF. The V and J genes are TRBV20-1 and TRBJ1-1, with D hard to call. Trimming removed 0 bases at V and 4 bases at J, with 9 bases between. CDR3 length equals 13 residues. Germline CDR1 reads DFQATT; CDR2 reads SNEGSKA (reference sequence).

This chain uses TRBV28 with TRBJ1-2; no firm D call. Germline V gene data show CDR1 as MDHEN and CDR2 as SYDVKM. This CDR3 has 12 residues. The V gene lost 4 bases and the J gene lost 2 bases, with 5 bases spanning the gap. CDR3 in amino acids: CASSWQNYGYTF. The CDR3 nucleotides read TGTGCCAGCAGTTGGCAGAACTATGGCTACACCTTC.

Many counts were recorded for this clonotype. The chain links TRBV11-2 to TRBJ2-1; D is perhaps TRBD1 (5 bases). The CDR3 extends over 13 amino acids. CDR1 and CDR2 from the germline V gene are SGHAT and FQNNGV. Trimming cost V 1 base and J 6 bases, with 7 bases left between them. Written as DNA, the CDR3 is TGTGCCAGCAGCTTAGGCAGGGTCAATGAGCAGTTCTTC. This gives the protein CASSLGRVNEQFF.

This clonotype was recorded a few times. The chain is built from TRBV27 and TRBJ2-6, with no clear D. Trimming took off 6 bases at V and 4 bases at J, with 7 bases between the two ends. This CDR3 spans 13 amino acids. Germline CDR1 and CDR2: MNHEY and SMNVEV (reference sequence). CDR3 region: CASRVTGANVLTF. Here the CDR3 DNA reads TGTGCCAGCAGGGTAACCGGGGCCAACGTCCTGACTTTC.

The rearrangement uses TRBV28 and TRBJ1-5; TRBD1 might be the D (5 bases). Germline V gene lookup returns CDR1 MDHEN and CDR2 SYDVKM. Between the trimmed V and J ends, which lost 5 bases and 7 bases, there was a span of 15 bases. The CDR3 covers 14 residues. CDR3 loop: CASSKDRVEQPQHF. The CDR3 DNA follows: TGTGCCAGCAGTAAAGACAGAGTGGAACAGCCCCAGCATTTT.

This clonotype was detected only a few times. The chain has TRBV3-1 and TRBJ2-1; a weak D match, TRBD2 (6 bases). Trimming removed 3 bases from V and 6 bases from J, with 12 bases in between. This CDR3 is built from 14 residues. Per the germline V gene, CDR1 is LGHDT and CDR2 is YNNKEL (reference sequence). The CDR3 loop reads CASSHQAGLNEQFF. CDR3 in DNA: TGTGCCAGCAGCCACCAAGCGGGTCTCAATGAGCAGTTCTTC.

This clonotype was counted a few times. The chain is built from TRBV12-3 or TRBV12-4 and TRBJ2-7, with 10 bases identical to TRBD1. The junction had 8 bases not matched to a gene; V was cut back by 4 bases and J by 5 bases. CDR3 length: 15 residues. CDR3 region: CASSSLRDRGNEQYF. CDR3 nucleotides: TGTGCCAGCAGTTCCCTGCGGGACAGGGGAAACGAGCAGTACTTC.

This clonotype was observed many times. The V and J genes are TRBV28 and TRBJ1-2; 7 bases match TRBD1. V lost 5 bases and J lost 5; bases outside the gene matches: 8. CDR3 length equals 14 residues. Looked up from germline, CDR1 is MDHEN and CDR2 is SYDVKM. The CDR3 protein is CASSRPDRSYGYTF. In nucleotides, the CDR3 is TGTGCCAGCAGTCGCCCGGACAGGAGTTATGGCTACACCTTC.

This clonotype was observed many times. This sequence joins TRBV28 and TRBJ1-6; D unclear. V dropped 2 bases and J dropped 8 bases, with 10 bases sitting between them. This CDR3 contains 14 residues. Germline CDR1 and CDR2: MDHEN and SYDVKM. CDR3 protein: CASSLGGKDSPLHF. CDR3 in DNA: TGTGCCAGCAGTTTAGGAGGAAAAGATTCACCCCTCCACTTT.

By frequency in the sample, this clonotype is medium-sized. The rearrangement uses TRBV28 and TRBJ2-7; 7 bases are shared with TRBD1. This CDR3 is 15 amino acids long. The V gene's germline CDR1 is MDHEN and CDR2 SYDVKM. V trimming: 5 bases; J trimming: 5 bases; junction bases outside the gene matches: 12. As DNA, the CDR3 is TGTGCCAGCAGTCCCCTACAGGGGCTTGTGGACGAGCAGTACTTC. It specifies CASSPLQGLVDEQYF.

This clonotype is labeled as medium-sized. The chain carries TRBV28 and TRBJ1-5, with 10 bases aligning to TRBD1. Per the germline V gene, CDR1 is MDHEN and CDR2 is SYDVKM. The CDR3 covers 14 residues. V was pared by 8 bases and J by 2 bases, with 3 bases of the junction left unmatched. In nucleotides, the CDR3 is TGTGCCAGCTCGACAGGGGGCCGCAATCAGCCCCAGCATTTT. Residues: CASSTGGRNQPQHF.

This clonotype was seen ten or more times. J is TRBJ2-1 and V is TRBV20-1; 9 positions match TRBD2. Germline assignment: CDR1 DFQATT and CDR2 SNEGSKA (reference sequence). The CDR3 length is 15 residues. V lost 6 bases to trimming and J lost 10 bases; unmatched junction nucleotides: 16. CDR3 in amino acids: CSANSLAGGPIEQFF. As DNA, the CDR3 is TGCAGTGCGAACTCACTTGCGGGGGGGCCGATAGAGCAGTTCTTC.

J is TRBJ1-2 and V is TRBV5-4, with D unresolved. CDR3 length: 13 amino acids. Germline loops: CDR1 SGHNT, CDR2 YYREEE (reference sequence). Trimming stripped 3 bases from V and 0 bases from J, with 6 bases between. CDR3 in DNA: TGTGCCAGCAGCTCAACAGCTAACTATGGCTACACCTTC. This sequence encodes CASSSTANYGYTF.

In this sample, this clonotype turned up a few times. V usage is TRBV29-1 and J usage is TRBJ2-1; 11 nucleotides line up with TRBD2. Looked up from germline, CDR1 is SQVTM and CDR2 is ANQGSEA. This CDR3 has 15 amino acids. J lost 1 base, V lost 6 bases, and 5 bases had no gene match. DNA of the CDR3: TGCAGCGTGACTACTAGCGGGGGATCCTACAATGAGCAGTTCTTC. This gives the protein CSVTTSGGSYNEQFF.

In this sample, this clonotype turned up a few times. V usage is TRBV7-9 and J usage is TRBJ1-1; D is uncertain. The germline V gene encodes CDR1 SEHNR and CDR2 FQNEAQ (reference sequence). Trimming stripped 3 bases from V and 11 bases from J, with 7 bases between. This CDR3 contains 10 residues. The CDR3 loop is CASSFLIAFF. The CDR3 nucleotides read TGTGCCAGCAGCTTTCTCATTGCTTTCTTT.

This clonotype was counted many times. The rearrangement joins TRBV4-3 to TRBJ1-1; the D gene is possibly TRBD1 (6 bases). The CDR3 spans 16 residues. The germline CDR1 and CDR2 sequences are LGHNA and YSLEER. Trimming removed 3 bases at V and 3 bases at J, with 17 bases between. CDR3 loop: CASSQRGGSSDTEAFF. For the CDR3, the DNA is TGCGCCAGCAGCCAGAGGGGGGGCTCCAGTGACACTGAAGCTTTCTTT.

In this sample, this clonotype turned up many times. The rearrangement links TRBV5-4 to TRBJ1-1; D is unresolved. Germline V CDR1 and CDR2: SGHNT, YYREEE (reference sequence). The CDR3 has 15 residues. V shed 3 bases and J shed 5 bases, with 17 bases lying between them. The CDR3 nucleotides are TGTGCCAGCAGCTCGGGCGGGGTAGGAGGAACTGAAGCTTTCTTT. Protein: CASSSGGVGGTEAFF. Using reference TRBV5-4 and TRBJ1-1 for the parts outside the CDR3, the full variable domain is ETGVTQSPTHLIKTRGQQVTLRCSSQSGHNTVSWYQQALGQGPQFIFQYYREEENGRGNFPPRFSGLQFPNYSSELNVNALELDDSALYLCASSSGGVGGTEAFFGQGTRLTVV.

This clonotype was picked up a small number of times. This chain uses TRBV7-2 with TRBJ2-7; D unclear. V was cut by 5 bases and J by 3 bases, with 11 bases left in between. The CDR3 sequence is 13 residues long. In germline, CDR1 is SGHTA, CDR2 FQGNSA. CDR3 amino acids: CASSASSDYEQYF. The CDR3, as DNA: TGTGCCAGCAGCGCCTCCTCGGACTACGAGCAGTACTTC.

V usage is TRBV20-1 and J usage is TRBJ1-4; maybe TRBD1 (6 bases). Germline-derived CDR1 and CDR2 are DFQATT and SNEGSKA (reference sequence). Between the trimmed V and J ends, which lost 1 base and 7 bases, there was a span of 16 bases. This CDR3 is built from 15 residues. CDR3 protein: CSARGLGAAGEKLFF. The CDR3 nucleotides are TGCAGTGCTAGAGGCTTGGGGGCTGCGGGTGAAAAACTGTTTTTT.

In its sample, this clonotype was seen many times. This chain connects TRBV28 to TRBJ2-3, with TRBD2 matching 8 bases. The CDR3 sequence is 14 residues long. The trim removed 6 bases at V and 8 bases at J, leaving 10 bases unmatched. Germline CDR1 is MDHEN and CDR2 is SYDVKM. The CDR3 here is CASRPGLVSGTQYF. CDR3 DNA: TGTGCCAGCAGGCCGGGACTAGTTTCGGGTACGCAGTATTTT.

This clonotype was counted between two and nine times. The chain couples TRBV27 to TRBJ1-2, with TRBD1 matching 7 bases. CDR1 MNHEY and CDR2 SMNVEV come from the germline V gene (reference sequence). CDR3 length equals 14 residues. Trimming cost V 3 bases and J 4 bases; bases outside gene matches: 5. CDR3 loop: CASSFRQGGYGYTF. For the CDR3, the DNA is TGTGCCAGCAGTTTTCGACAGGGAGGCTATGGCTACACCTTC.

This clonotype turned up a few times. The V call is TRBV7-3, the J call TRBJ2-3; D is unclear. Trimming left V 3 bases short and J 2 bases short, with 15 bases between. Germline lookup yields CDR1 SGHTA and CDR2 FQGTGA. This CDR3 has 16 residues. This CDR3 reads CASSLSGSQYTDTQYF. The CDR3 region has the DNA TGTGCCAGCAGCTTGTCGGGTTCTCAGTACACAGATACGCAGTATTTT.

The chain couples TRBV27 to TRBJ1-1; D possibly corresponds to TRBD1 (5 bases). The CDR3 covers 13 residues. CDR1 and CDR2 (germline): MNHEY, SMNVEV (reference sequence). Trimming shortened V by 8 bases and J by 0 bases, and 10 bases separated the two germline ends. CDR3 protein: CASRSTVNTEAFF. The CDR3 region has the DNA TGTGCCAGCCGTTCGACAGTGAACACTGAAGCTTTCTTT.

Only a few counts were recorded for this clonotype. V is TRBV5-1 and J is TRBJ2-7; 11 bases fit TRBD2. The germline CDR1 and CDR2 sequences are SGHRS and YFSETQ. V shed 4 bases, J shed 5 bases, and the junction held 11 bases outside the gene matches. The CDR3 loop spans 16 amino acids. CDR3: CASSLQTSGRGDEQYF. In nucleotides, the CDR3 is TGCGCCAGCAGCCTGCAAACTAGCGGGAGAGGTGACGAGCAGTACTTC.

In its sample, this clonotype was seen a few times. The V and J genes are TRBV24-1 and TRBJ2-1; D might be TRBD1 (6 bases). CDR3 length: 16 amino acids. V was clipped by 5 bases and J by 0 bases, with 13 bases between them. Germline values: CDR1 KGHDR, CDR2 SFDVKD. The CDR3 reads CATSGRGSRSYNEQFF. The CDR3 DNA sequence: TGTGCCACCAGTGGCAGGGGCAGTCGCTCCTACAATGAGCAGTTCTTC.

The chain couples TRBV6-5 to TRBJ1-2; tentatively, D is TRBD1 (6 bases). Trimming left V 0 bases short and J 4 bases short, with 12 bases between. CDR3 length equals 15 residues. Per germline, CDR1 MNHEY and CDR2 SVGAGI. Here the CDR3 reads CASSYSSRGGYGYTF. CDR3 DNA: TGTGCCAGCAGTTACTCGAGCAGGGGAGGCTATGGCTACACCTTC.